This T cell receptor beta chain came from a study of control samples from healthy donors and cancer patients. The V gene lost 2 bases and the J gene lost 1 base, with 8 bases spanning the gap. In germline, CDR1 is MNHEY, CDR2 SMNVEV (reference sequence). There are 14 residues in the CDR3. Profiled with immunoSEQ multiplex PCR; TCRdb holds only in-frame clones, not every one. The table records under 110,000 clones, about 89% of them present only once. The chain uses TRBV27 and TRBJ1-2; D is unresolved. The sequenced sample consisted of blood. The source of this sequence is a man aged 25 to 40 in good health. The CDR3 nucleotides are TGTGCCAGCAGTTTAGGAGGCAGTAACTATGGCTACACCTTC. Translated: CASSLGGSNYGYTF.